A selection of T cell receptor beta chains follows, all from one sample in a study of early T cells in non-severe SARS-CoV-2 infection. TCRdb re-called the 5' RACE reads through MiXCR, storing one row per CDR3 protein. The sample has 69,000 or so distinct CDR3 sequences; under 15% are singletons. Sequencing was carried out using whole blood. These receptors originate from an adult who was a healthcare worker with PCR-confirmed SARS-CoV-2 infection or an uninfected control (not recorded which). CDR3s include the opening cysteine and the closing phenylalanine or tryptophan. The D gene is left open where the match is weak. Clone size appears in some rows only: once, few, many, or a class for an expanded clone.

D,size,V,length,J,DNA,CDR3
.,few,TRBV9,15,TRBJ2-7,TGTGCCAGCAGCCCCCTGAGTATGGGGACGGGTGAGCAGTACTTC,CASSPLSMGTGEQYF
.,few,TRBV4-3,15,TRBJ1-1,TGCGCCAGCAGCCAGGCGGCAGGAGGGGACACTGAAGCTTTCTTT,CASSQAAGGDTEAFF
TRBD1,many,TRBV20-1,13,TRBJ2-7,TGCAGTGCTCCGGGGACAGGAATCTACGAGCAGTACTTC,CSAPGTGIYEQYF
.,many,TRBV7-2,14,TRBJ2-3,TGTGCCAGCAGCTTAGGACCTGGCACAGATACGCAGTATTTT,CASSLGPGTDTQYF
.,many,TRBV5-5,13,TRBJ1-4,TGTGCCAGCAGTTTTATAACAAATGAAAAACTGTTTTTT,CASSFITNEKLFF
.,few,TRBV20-1,15,TRBJ1-1,TGCAGTGCTAGTGACGACGGGCTGATGAACACTGAAGCTTTCTTT,CSASDDGLMNTEAFF
TRBD1,many,TRBV10-3,16,TRBJ2-3,TGTGCCATCAGTGGGACGGACAGGGGTGTCACAGATACGCAGTATTTT,CAISGTDRGVTDTQYF
TRBD2,many,TRBV7-9,14,TRBJ2-1,TGTGCCAGCAGCTTAGCGCGTCTAGCGGATGAGCAGTTCTTC,CASSLARLADEQFF
TRBD2,few,TRBV6-2/TRBV6-3,15,TRBJ2-7,TGTGCCAGCACCCAACTAGCGGGCCCCTCCTACGAGCAGTACTTC,CASTQLAGPSYEQYF
TRBD2,few,TRBV20-1,15,TRBJ2-7,TGCAGTGCTTCTCCGAGGACTAGCGGGGGCTACGAGCAGTACTTC,CSASPRTSGGYEQYF
.,many,TRBV7-9,15,TRBJ2-1,TGTGCCAGCAGCTCCCACCGAAAAACTAACAATGAGCAGTTCTTC,CASSSHRKTNNEQFF
.,.,TRBV7-8,12,TRBJ2-3,TGTGCCAGCAGCTTAGACGGAGATACGCAGTATTTT,CASSLDGDTQYF
TRBD2,few,TRBV29-1,15,TRBJ2-1,TGCAGCGTTGGAAGGGGGACTAGCGGGAGCAATGAGCAGTTCTTC,CSVGRGTSGSNEQFF
.,many,TRBV5-1,15,TRBJ1-1,TGCGCCAGCAGCTTGGGGCTCGGAGGGAACACTGAAGCTTTCTTT,CASSLGLGGNTEAFF
TRBD1,many,TRBV10-3,15,TRBJ2-2,TGTGCCATGCAAGAAGGACAGGGCCGTTACGGGGAGCTGTTTTTT,CAMQEGQGRYGELFF
.,few,TRBV10-3,14,TRBJ1-3,TGTGCCATCAGTGAGGGGCAGCCAAGAAACACCATATATTTT,CAISEGQPRNTIYF
.,.,TRBV18,16,TRBJ2-6,TGTGCCAGCTCACCAGAGGGAGCGTCGGGGGCCAACGTCCTGACTTTC,CASSPEGASGANVLTF
.,few,TRBV9,14,TRBJ2-2,TGTGCCAGCAGCGTAGCACTGTTGACCGGGGAGCTGTTTTTT,CASSVALLTGELFF
TRBD1,many,TRBV27,16,TRBJ2-1,TGTGCCAGCAGTTTATACGGGACAGGGAACTACAATGAGCAGTTCTTC,CASSLYGTGNYNEQFF
TRBD1,.,TRBV20-1,17,TRBJ2-7,TGCAGTGCTAGATCCCCGGGACAGGGGTTTTGGGCCTACGAGCAGTACTTC,CSARSPGQGFWAYEQYF
.,.,TRBV6-6,12,TRBJ2-7,TGTGCCAGCAGTTACTTAGTCTACGAGCAGTACTTC,CASSYLVYEQYF
.,.,TRBV20-1,12,TRBJ2-1,TGCAGTGCTAGTCACGGGCCTTGGGAGCAGTTCTTC,CSASHGPWEQFF
.,.,TRBV7-6,16,TRBJ2-2,TGTGCCAGCAGCTTAGGTTCCAGGGTCACCACCGGGGAGCTGTTTTTT,CASSLGSRVTTGELFF
.,.,TRBV3-1,15,TRBJ1-6,TGTGCCAGCAGCAACCAAGGCTCCTATAATTCACCCCTCCACTTT,CASSNQGSYNSPLHF
.,few,TRBV29-1,11,TRBJ2-3,TGCAGCGTTGATGAGGAAGATACGCAGTATTTT,CSVDEEDTQYF
.,.,TRBV12-3/TRBV12-4,15,TRBJ2-1,TGTGCCAGCAGAAGGGCCGGGACTCCCCGGAATGAGCAGTTCTTC,CASRRAGTPRNEQFF